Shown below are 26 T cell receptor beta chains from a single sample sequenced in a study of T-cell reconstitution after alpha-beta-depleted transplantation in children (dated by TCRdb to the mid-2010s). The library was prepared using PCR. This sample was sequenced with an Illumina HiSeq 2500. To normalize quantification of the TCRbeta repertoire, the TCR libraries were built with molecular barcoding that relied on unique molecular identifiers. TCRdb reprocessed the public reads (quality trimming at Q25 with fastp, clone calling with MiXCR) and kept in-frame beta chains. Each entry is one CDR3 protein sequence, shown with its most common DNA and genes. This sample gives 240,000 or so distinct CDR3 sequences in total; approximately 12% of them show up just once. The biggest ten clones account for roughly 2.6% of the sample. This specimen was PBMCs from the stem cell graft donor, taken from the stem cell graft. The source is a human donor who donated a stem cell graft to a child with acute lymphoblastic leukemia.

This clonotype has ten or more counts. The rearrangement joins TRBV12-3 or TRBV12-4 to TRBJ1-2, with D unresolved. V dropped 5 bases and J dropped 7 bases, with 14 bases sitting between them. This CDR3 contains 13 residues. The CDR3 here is CASSPTRLGGYTF. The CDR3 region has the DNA TGTGCCAGCAGTCCGACACGGCTGGGTGGCTACACCTTC.

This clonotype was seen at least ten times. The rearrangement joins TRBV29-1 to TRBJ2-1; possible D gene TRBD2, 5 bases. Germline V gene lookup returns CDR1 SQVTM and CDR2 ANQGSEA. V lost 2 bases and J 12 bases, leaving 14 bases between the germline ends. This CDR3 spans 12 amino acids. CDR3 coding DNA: TGCAGCGTTGAATCCCCGGGAAGTGTGCAGTTCTTC. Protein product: CSVESPGSVQFF.

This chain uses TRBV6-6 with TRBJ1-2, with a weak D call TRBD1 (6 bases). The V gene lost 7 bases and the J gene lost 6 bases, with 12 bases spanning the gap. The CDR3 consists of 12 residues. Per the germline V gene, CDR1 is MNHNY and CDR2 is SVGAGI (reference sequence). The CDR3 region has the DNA TGTGCCAGCAAAACAGGGTCTAATGGCTACACCTTC. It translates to CASKTGSNGYTF.

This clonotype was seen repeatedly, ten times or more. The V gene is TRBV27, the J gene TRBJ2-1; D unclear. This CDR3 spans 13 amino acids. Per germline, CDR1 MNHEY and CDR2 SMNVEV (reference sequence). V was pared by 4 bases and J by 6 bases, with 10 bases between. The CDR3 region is CASSWAPGNEQFF. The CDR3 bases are TGTGCCAGCAGTTGGGCTCCAGGCAATGAGCAGTTCTTC.

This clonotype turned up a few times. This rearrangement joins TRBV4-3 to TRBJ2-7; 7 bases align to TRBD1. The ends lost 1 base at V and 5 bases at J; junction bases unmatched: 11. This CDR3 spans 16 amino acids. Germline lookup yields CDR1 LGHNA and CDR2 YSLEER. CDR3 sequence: CASSQVRTGAFNEQYF. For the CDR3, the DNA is TGCGCCAGCAGCCAAGTGAGAACAGGGGCTTTCAACGAGCAGTACTTC.

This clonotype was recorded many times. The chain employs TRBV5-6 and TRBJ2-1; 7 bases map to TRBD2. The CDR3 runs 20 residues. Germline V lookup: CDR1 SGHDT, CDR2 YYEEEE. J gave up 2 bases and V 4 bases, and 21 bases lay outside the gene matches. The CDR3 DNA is TGTGCCAGCAGCCCAACCGCGACGGATATAGCGGGTACTGCCTACAATGAGCAGTTCTTC. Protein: CASSPTATDIAGTAYNEQFF.

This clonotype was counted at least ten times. CDR3 nucleotide sequence: TGTGCCATCAGTGAGCAAACGGGGGGCCTGCTCGAGCAGTACTTC. Translated: CAISEQTGGLLEQYF. The rearrangement links TRBV10-3 to TRBJ2-7; weak D call: TRBD2 (7 bases). CDR3 length: 15 residues. The V end lost 2 bases, the J end lost 6 bases, and 17 bases lay between the germline ends. Germline loops: CDR1 ENHRY, CDR2 SYGVKD.

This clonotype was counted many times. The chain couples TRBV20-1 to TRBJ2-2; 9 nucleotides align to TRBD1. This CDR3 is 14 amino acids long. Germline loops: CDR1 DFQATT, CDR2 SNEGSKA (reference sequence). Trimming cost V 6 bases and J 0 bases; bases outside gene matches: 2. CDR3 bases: TGCAGTGCGAGGACAGGGGCGAACACCGGGGAGCTGTTTTTT. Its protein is CSARTGANTGELFF.

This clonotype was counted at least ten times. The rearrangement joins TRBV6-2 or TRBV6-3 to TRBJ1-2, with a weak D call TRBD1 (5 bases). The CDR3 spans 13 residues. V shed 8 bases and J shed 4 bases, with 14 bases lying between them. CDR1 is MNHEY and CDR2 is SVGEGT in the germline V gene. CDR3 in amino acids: CASEFGATYGYTF. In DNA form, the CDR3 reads TGTGCCAGCGAATTCGGGGCCACCTATGGCTACACCTTC.

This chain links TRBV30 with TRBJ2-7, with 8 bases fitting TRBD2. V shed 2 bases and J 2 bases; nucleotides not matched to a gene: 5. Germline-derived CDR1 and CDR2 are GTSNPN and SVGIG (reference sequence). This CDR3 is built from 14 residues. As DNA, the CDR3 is TGTGCCTGGAGTAGTAGCGGGGCCACCTACGAGCAGTACTTC. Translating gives CAWSSSGATYEQYF.

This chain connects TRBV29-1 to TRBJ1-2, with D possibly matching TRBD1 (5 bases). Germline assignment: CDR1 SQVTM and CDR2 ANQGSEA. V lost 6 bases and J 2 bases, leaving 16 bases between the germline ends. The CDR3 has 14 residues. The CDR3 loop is CSVGRGLLNYGYTF. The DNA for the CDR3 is TGCAGCGTCGGGCGGGGCCTTTTAAACTATGGCTACACCTTC. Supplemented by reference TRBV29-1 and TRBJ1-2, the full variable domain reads SAVISQKPSRDICQRGTSLTIQCQVDSQVTMMFWYRQQPGQSLTLIATANQGSEATYESGFVIDKFPISRPNLTFSTLTVSNMSPEDSSIYLCSVGRGLLNYGYTFGSGTRLTVV.

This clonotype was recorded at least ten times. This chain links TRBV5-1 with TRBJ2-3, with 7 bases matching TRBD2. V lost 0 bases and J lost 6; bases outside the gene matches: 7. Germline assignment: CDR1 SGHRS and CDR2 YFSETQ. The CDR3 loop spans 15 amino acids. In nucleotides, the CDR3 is TGCGCCAGCAGCTTGGAGGCGGGAGCGACCGATACGCAGTATTTT. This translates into CASSLEAGATDTQYF.

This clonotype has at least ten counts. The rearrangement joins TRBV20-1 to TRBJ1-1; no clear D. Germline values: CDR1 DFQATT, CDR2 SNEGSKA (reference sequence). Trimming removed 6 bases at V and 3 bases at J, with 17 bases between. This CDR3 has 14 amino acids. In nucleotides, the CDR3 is TGCAGTGCGCCTTTATCCCTCCGGGACACTGAAGCTTTCTTT. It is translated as CSAPLSLRDTEAFF.

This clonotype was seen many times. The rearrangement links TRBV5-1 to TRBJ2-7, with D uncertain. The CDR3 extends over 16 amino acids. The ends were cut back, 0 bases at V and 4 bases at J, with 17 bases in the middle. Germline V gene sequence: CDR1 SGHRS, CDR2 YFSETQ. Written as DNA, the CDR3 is TGCGCCAGCAGCTTGGTCGGCGGCGGAACGCTTTACGAGCAGTACTTC. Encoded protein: CASSLVGGGTLYEQYF.

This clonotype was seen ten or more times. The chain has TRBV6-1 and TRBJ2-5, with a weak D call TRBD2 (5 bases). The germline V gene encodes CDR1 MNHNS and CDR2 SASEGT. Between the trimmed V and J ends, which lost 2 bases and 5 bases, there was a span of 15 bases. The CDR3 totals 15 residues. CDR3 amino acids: CASSESPGLLETQYF. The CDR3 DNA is TGTGCCAGCAGTGAAAGCCCTGGACTGCTCGAGACCCAGTACTTC.

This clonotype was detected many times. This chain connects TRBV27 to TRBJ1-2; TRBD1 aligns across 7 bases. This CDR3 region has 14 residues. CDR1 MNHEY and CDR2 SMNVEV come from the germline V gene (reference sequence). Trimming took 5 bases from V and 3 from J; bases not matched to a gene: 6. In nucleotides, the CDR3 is TGTGCCAGCAGTCTGACAGGGACCCACTATGGCTACACCTTC. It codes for CASSLTGTHYGYTF.

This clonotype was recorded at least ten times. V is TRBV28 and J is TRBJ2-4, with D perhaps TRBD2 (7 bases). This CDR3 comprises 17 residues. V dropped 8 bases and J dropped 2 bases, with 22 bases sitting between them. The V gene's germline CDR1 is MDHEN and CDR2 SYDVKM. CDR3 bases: TGTGCCAGCGAGGGGGGGCAGCTCGTCGGGCCCAAAAACATTCAGTACTTC. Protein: CASEGGQLVGPKNIQYF.

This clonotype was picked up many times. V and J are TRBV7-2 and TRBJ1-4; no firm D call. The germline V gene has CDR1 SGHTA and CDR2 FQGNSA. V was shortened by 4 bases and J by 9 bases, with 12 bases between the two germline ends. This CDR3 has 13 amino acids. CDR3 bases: TGTGCCAGCAGCTCCCCCAATTTAAAAAAACTGTTTTTT. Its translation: CASSSPNLKKLFF.

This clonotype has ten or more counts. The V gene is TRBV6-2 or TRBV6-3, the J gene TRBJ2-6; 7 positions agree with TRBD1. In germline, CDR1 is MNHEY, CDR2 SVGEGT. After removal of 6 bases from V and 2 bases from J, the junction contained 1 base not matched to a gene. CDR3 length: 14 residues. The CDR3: CASRGGTGANVLTF. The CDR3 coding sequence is TGTGCCAGCAGAGGGGGCACTGGGGCCAACGTCCTGACTTTC.

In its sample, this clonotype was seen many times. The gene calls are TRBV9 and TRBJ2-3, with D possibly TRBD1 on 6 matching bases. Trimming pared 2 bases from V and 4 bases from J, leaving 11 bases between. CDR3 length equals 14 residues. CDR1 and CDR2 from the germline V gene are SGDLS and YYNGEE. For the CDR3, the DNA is TGTGCCAGCAGCGTTACAGGGTACCCAGATACGCAGTATTTT. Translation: CASSVTGYPDTQYF. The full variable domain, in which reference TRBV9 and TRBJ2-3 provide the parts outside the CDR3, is DSGVTQTPKHLITATGQRVTLRCSPRSGDLSVYWYQQSLDQGLQFLIQYYNGEERAKGNILERFSAQQFPDLHSELNLSSLELGDSALYFCASSVTGYPDTQYFGPGTRLTVL.

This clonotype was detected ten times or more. In nucleotides, the CDR3 is TGTGCCACCAGCAGGACAGGGGTTAGCAATCAGCCCCAGCATTTT. It is translated as CATSRTGVSNQPQHF. V gene TRBV15 combines with J gene TRBJ1-5; 8 bases match TRBD1. V shed 3 bases, J shed 0 bases, and the junction held 1 base outside the gene matches. CDR3 length: 15 residues. In germline, CDR1 is LNHNV, CDR2 YYDKDF (reference sequence).

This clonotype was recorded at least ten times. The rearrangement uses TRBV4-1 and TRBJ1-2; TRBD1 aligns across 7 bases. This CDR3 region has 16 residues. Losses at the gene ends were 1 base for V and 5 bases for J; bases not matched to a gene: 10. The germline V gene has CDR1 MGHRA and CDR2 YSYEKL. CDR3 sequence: CASSQGYREGAYGYTF. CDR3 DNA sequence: TGCGCCAGCAGCCAAGGATACCGGGAGGGGGCATATGGCTACACCTTC.

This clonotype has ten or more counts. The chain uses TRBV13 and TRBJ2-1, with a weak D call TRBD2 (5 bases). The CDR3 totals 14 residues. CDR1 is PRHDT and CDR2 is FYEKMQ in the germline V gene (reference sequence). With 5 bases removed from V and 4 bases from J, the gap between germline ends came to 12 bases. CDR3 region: CASSTLTTYNEQFF. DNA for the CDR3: TGTGCCAGCAGCACATTGACTACTTACAATGAGCAGTTCTTC. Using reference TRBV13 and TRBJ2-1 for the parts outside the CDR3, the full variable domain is AAGVIQSPRHLIKEKRETATLKCYPIPRHDTVYWYQQGPGQDPQFLISFYEKMQSDKGSIPDRFSAQQFSDYHSELNMSSLELGDSALYFCASSTLTTYNEQFFGPGTRLTVL.

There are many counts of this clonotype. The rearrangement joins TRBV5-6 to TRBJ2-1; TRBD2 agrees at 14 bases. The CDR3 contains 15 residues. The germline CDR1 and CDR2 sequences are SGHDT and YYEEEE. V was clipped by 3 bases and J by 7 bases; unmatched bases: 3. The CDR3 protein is CASSSGTSGGNEQFF. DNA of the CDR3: TGTGCCAGCAGCTCCGGGACTAGCGGGGGTAATGAGCAGTTCTTC.

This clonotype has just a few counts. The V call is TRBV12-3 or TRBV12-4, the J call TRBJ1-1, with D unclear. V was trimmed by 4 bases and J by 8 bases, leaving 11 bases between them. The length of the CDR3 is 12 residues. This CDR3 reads CASSYVREEAFF. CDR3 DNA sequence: TGTGCCAGCAGTTACGTTCGGGAGGAAGCTTTCTTT.

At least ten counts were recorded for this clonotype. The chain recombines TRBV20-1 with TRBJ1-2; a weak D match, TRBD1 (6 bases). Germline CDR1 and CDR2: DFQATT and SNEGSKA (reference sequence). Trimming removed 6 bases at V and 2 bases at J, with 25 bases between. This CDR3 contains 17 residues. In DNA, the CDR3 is TGCAGTGCCATTCCCGCGACAGGACAGTCCGTCAACTATGGCTACACCTTC. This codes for CSAIPATGQSVNYGYTF.